These 16 T cell receptor beta chains originate from one sample sequenced in a study of T cells in Graves' hyperthyroidism and ophthalmopathy. The TCR beta CDR3 regions underwent amplification using RNA transcripts as the source. The HTBI primer set was used in a first-round RT-PCR of the TCR CDR3. TCRdb independently ran MiXCR on the multiplex PCR reads; one entry per CDR3 protein. Of almost 500,000 distinct CDR3 sequences in the sample, approximately 23% are singletons; the top ten hold less than 65%. The sample was blood. Every receptor here comes from a woman aged 70-85 years with Graves' ophthalmopathy.

This clonotype was counted many times. V is TRBV2 and J is TRBJ1-1; no clear D. This CDR3 has 13 amino acids. Germline values: CDR1 SNHLY, CDR2 FYNNEI. The V gene lost 7 bases and the J gene lost 1 base, with 10 bases spanning the gap. CDR3 sequence (DNA): TGTGCCAGCACTCATGACAAGAACACTGAAGCTTTCTTT. Protein: CASTHDKNTEAFF. Based on the CDR3 plus reference TRBV2 and TRBJ1-1, the full variable domain is EPEVTQTPSHQVTQMGQEVILRCVPISNHLYFYWYRQILGQKVEFLVSFYNNEISEKSEIFDDQFSVERPDGSNFTLKIRSTKLEDSAMYFCASTHDKNTEAFFGQGTRLTVV.

The chain joins TRBV5-1 to TRBJ2-7; 7 bases are a match to TRBD1. V gave up 0 bases and J gave up 2 bases; unmatched junction bases: 5. Per the germline V gene, CDR1 is SGHRS and CDR2 is YFSETQ. CDR3 length: 15 amino acids. The CDR3 DNA follows: TGCGCCAGCAGCTTGGGGGTGACAGGGACCTACGAGCAGTACTTC. It yields the protein CASSLGVTGTYEQYF.

This clonotype occurred a few times. The chain uses TRBV7-9 and TRBJ2-1, with D maybe TRBD1 (5 bases). Per the germline V gene, CDR1 is SEHNR and CDR2 is FQNEAQ (reference sequence). The CDR3 has 15 residues. V gave up 5 bases and J gave up 5 bases, with 16 bases separating them. CDR3: CASSPQGRAHNEQFF. CDR3 DNA: TGTGCCAGCAGCCCCCAGGGCAGGGCCCACAATGAGCAGTTCTTC.

The chain recombines TRBV7-8 with TRBJ1-1; D not resolved. V was trimmed by 1 base and J by 5 bases, leaving 8 bases between them. This CDR3 region has 13 residues. CDR1 and CDR2 (germline): SGHVS, FQNEAQ. In nucleotides, the CDR3 is TGTGCCAGCAGCTTAGAACCGGCGACTGAAGCTTTCTTT. Its protein product is CASSLEPATEAFF. The entire variable domain, with the rest obtained from reference TRBV7-8 and TRBJ1-1, is as follows: GAGVSQSPRYKVAKRGQDVALRCDPISGHVSLFWYQQALGQGPEFLTYFQNEAQLDKSGLPSDRFFAERPEGSVSTLKIQRTQQEDSAVYLCASSLEPATEAFFGQGTRLTVV.

The chain combines TRBV18 with TRBJ1-6; no clear D gene. Germline CDR1 is KGHSH and CDR2 is LQKENI. This CDR3 is 15 amino acids long. Trimming took 0 bases from V and 6 from J, leaving 9 bases between them. Written as DNA, the CDR3 is TGTGCCAGCTCACCACCGTCCGTTACTAATTCACCCCTCCACTTT. This gives the protein CASSPPSVTNSPLHF.

The chain combines TRBV18 with TRBJ1-2; 7 bases match TRBD1. The CDR3 runs to 15 residues. V shed 6 bases and J 5 bases; nucleotides not matched to a gene: 12. CDR1 and CDR2 (germline): KGHSH, LQKENI. The CDR3 reads CASSRTGAVPYGYTF. The DNA of the CDR3 is TGTGCCAGCTCTCGTACAGGGGCCGTCCCTTATGGCTACACCTTC. The full variable domain, with the rest looked up from reference TRBV18 and TRBJ1-2, is NAGVMQNPRHLVRRRGQEARLRCSPMKGHSHVYWYRQLPEEGLKFMVYLQKENIIDESGMPKERFSAEFPKEGPSILRIQQVVRGDSAAYFCASSRTGAVPYGYTFGSGTRLTVV.

On this clonotype itself: Possible read error: a much larger clone is one base away. The CDR3 here is CASSEEAGDSTDTQYF. The CDR3 DNA is TGTGCCAGCAGTGAAGAAGCGGGAGACTCCACAGATACGCAGTATTTT. The V and J genes are TRBV6-1 and TRBJ2-3; TRBD2 agrees at 8 bases. The CDR3 totals 16 residues. Germline CDR1 and CDR2: MNHNS and SASEGT. V trimming: 1 base; J trimming: 2 bases; junction bases outside the gene matches: 5.

This clonotype has ten or more counts. The V and J genes are TRBV11-2 and TRBJ1-1, with a weak D call TRBD1 (5 bases). Between the trimmed V and J ends, which lost 5 bases and 3 bases, there was a span of 10 bases. CDR3 length: 13 amino acids. The germline CDR1 and CDR2 sequences are SGHAT and FQNNGV. The CDR3 DNA is TGTGCCAGCAGCACCGGGACCCACACTGAAGCTTTCTTT. This translates into CASSTGTHTEAFF. Full variable domain (rest looked up from reference TRBV11-2 and TRBJ1-1): EAGVAQSPRYKIIEKRQSVAFWCNPISGHATLYWYQQILGQGPKLLIQFQNNGVVDDSQLPKDRFSAERLKGVDSTLKIQPAKLEDSAVYLCASSTGTHTEAFFGQGTRLTVV.

This clonotype was counted between two and nine times. J is TRBJ1-2 and V is TRBV7-2; 7 bases agree with TRBD1. This CDR3 has 15 residues. The V gene's germline CDR1 is SGHTA and CDR2 FQGNSA. V dropped 5 bases and J dropped 2; count of bases not matched to a gene: 8. DNA of the CDR3: TGTGCCAGCAGCCAAATGTGGGGACAGAACTATGGCTACACCTTC. It yields the protein CASSQMWGQNYGYTF.

This sequence joins TRBV19 and TRBJ1-2; 7 bases are shared with TRBD1. The CDR3 totals 15 residues. V lost 0 bases, J lost 7 bases, and 8 bases stayed unmatched. Germline CDR1 reads LNHDA; CDR2 reads SQIVND (reference sequence). CDR3 DNA sequence: TGTGCCAGTAGTATAGATTGGAAACAGGGGTCTGGCTACACCTTC. Translating gives CASSIDWKQGSGYTF.

The chain carries TRBV5-1 and TRBJ2-2; TRBD2 agrees at 14 bases. Germline loops: CDR1 SGHRS, CDR2 YFSETQ. The CDR3 is 17 residues long. V lost 7 bases to trimming and J lost 1 base; unmatched junction nucleotides: 6. CDR3 sequence reads: CASQGLAGVQNTGELFF. The CDR3 bases are TGCGCCAGCCAGGGACTAGCGGGAGTACAGAACACCGGGGAGCTGTTTTTT.

The chain combines TRBV30 with TRBJ1-6; D remains ambiguous. The CDR3 runs 12 residues. Trimming left V 2 bases short and J 5 bases short, with 4 bases between. Germline V gene data show CDR1 as GTSNPN and CDR2 as SVGIG (reference sequence). The CDR3 loop is CAWSLNNSPLHF. The CDR3 DNA reads TGTGCCTGGAGTCTTAATAATTCACCCCTCCACTTT.

This clonotype was counted between two and nine times. This CDR3 is CASSWGGGYNEQFF. The CDR3 nucleotides are TGCGCCAGCAGCTGGGGCGGGGGCTACAATGAGCAGTTCTTC. V and J are TRBV5-1 and TRBJ2-1; 7 nucleotides align to TRBD2. Trimming took 3 bases from V and 3 from J; bases not matched to a gene: 3. The germline CDR1 and CDR2 sequences are SGHRS and YFSETQ. The CDR3 has 14 amino acids.

This clonotype has more than one count but fewer than ten. The genes are TRBV7-3 and TRBJ2-3; D call uncertain. V was cut by 5 bases and J by 0 bases, with 9 bases left in between. The CDR3 runs to 14 residues. The V gene's germline CDR1 is SGHTA and CDR2 FQGTGA. For the CDR3, the DNA is TGTGCCAGCAGCCCACAGTCTAGCACAGATACGCAGTATTTT. As protein: CASSPQSSTDTQYF.

This sequence joins TRBV2 and TRBJ1-4, with D maybe TRBD1 (5 bases). Germline loops: CDR1 SNHLY, CDR2 FYNNEI. There are 17 residues in the CDR3. V was clipped by 4 bases and J by 0 bases, with 15 bases between them. For the CDR3, the DNA is TGTGCCAGCAGTGGACGGGGCCGGCGATCAACTAATGAAAAACTGTTTTTT. Protein sequence: CASSGRGRRSTNEKLFF.

The chain is built from TRBV3-1 and TRBJ2-3; D uncertain. The CDR3 has 12 amino acids. Trimming left V 1 base short and J 6 bases short, with 5 bases between. The germline gives CDR1 LGHDT, CDR2 YNNKEL (reference sequence). CDR3 nucleotides: TGTGCCAGCAGCCAAGGTTTGGATACGCAGTATTTT. Translating it yields CASSQGLDTQYF.